A selection of T cell receptor beta chains follows, all from one sample in a study of cytomegalovirus exposure and HLA in healthy donors. TCRdb's copy holds only in-frame clones and misses some; the assay was immunoSEQ multiplex PCR. In the table there are some 160,000 clones, 70% to 80% of which are singletons. The source material was PBMCs. All receptors come from a male donor in good health and CMV-seronegative. The CDR3 runs from the conserved cysteine through the conserved F or W. D genes are given only for firm matches. For some rows the clone size is stated as once, few or many, or as a class when expanded; others skip it.

size	V	J	D	DNA	CDR3
-	TRBV7-8	TRBJ1-5	TRBD1	TGTGCCAGCAGCGACAGGGGTTACCAGCCCCAGCATTTT	CASSDRGYQPQHF
-	TRBV2	TRBJ2-7	-	TGTGCCAGCAGGGGGGCCGGCGAGCAGTACTTC	CASRGAGEQYF
-	TRBV4-3	TRBJ2-2	-	TGCGCCAGCAGCCCGACAGTCGCGAACACCGGGGAGCTGTTTTTT	CASSPTVANTGELFF
once	TRBV9	TRBJ2-1	-	TGTGCCAGCAGCGTAGATCAGCGGCGCGAGGAGCAGTTCTTC	CASSVDQRREEQFF
-	TRBV28	TRBJ2-3	TRBD2	TGTGCCAGCATTCCGGGCGGGAGCTCAGATACGCAGTATTTT	CASIPGGSSDTQYF
-	TRBV30	TRBJ2-2	-	TGTGCCTGGAGTGTACATGGGTCGGGCACCGGGGAGCTGTTTTTT	CAWSVHGSGTGELFF
-	TRBV12-5	TRBJ2-3	TRBD2	TGTGCTAGTGGTTTACTAGCGGGGGGCCTAGGCACAGATACGCAGTATTTT	CASGLLAGGLGTDTQYF
-	TRBV14	TRBJ2-2	TRBD2	TGTGCCAGCAGCCAGGAGCTAGCGGGAGTCGGGGAGCTGTTTTTT	CASSQELAGVGELFF
-	TRBV4-3	TRBJ1-1	-	TGCGCCAGCAGCCAAGAGGGTCCAGGGGTTGAAGCTTTCTTT	CASSQEGPGVEAFF
-	TRBV11-3	TRBJ2-1	-	TGTGCCAGCAGTCGGCAGACAGGCCGGAATGAGCAGTTCTTC	CASSRQTGRNEQFF
-	TRBV30	TRBJ2-7	TRBD1	TGTGCCTGGAGTCCCTGGACAGGGACCGGCGAGCAGTACTTC	CAWSPWTGTGEQYF
few	TRBV5-1	TRBJ2-4	TRBD1	TGCGCCAGCAGCTACGCACAGGGGAAAGAAAACATTCAGTACTTC	CASSYAQGKENIQYF
-	TRBV19	TRBJ1-2	-	TGTGCCAGTAGTATCGCTTTGAACAGAAGAATCGGTGGCTACACCTTC	CASSIALNRRIGGYTF
-	TRBV4-1	TRBJ2-1	-	TGCGCCAGCAGCCAAGGGGCTAGCGCCAATGAGCAGTTCTTC	CASSQGASANEQFF
-	TRBV11-2	TRBJ1-2	-	TGTGCCAGCAGCTTTGCGAGCACTGACTATGGCTACACCTTC	CASSFASTDYGYTF
few	TRBV9	TRBJ2-5	TRBD2	TGTGCCAGCAGCGTTAGCGGGAGTCTAGAGACCCAGTACTTC	CASSVSGSLETQYF
-	TRBV2	TRBJ1-2	-	TGTGCCACGACACAGGGTTTCGGCGGCTACACCTTC	CATTQGFGGYTF
-	TRBV7-2	TRBJ2-3	TRBD2	TGTGCCAGCAGCACGGGACTAGCGGTTCCGAGGGGAGATACGCAGTATTTT	CASSTGLAVPRGDTQYF
once	TRBV5-1	TRBJ1-3	-	TGCGCCAGCAGCCCCAGGGGTAATGGAAACACCATATATTTT	CASSPRGNGNTIYF
-	TRBV28	TRBJ1-5	TRBD1	TGTGCCAGCAGCCCGGACAGGGGACGTCAGCCCCAGCATTTT	CASSPDRGRQPQHF
-	TRBV9	TRBJ2-1	TRBD2	TGTGCCAGCAGCGTAGTTAGCGGGAGCCATAATGAGCAGTTCTTC	CASSVVSGSHNEQFF
-	TRBV10-3	TRBJ2-2	-	TGTGCCATCACTTCCGGGACAAACTTAAACACCGGGGAGCTGTTTTTT	CAITSGTNLNTGELFF
-	TRBV7-9	TRBJ2-7	-	TGTGCCAGCAGCCCCTCCCGGGGGTTAGACTACGAGCAGTACTTC	CASSPSRGLDYEQYF
-	TRBV30	TRBJ2-3	TRBD1	TGTGCCGTACAGGGGGCAAGGGATACGCAGTATTTT	CAVQGARDTQYF
-	TRBV6-5	TRBJ1-2	-	TGTGCCAGCAACGAGCAGGGAGGAGCAGATGGCTACACCTTC	CASNEQGGADGYTF
once	TRBV7-7	TRBJ2-3	TRBD2	TGTGCTAGCAGCTTAGGGCGGGGGGTGCCTGGTACGCAGTATTTT	CASSLGRGVPGTQYF
-	TRBV18	TRBJ1-4	-	TGTGCCAGCTCACCACGCCAGGGGTCCACTAATGAAAAACTGTTTTTT	CASSPRQGSTNEKLFF
-	TRBV15	TRBJ2-7	TRBD2	TGTGCCACCAGCAAAGGATCTAGCGGGAGAGACGAGCAGTACTTC	CATSKGSSGRDEQYF
-	TRBV30	TRBJ1-6	-	TGTGCCTGGAGTGCCGCAGGGGATTCACCCCTCCACTTT	CAWSAAGDSPLHF
once	TRBV19	TRBJ2-5	TRBD1	TGTGCCAGTTCGGACAGGGGTAGGGAGACCCAGTACTTC	CASSDRGRETQYF
-	TRBV28	TRBJ2-2	TRBD2	TGTGCCAGCACCCTTAGCGGGACCGGGGAGCTGTTTTTT	CASTLSGTGELFF